The 22 T cell receptor beta chains below were found in one sample sequenced in a study of blood T cell repertoires in COVID-19. Profiled with immunoSEQ multiplex PCR; TCRdb holds only in-frame clones, not every one. The table has under 50,000 clones, 70% to 90% seen once. The sequencing sample was made of peripheral blood. These receptors were taken from a man between 65 and 85 years old with active COVID-19.

The rearrangement uses TRBV29-1 and TRBJ1-4; D is ambiguous. This CDR3 has 12 amino acids. Per the germline V gene, CDR1 is SQVTM and CDR2 is ANQGSEA. Trimming cost V 7 bases and J 4 bases, with 10 bases left between them. The CDR3 DNA is TGCAGCGCCCGAGGGAATAATGAAAAACTGTTTTTT. Translation gives CSARGNNEKLFF.

V and J are TRBV7-9 and TRBJ2-4; 8 bases are shared with TRBD2. V lost 0 bases and J lost 16; bases outside the gene matches: 11. CDR1 and CDR2 (germline): SEHNR, FQNEAQ (reference sequence). The CDR3 contains 14 residues. The CDR3 loop is CASSLALAGGAIYF. CDR3 coding DNA: TGTGCCAGCAGCTTAGCGCTGGCGGGGGGCGCGATCTACTTC.

This chain's CDR3 is CASSQVGGTGGRYGYTF. The CDR3 bases are TGTGCCAGCAGCCAAGTCGGAGGGACAGGGGGCAGGTATGGCTACACCTTC. The chain joins TRBV3-1 (or the pseudogene TRBV3-2) to TRBJ1-2, with 12 bases aligning to TRBD1. The germline V gene encodes CDR1 LGHDT and CDR2 YNNKEL (reference sequence). Trimming at V came to 1 base and at J to 5 bases, leaving 8 bases not matched to a gene. The CDR3 is made up of 17 amino acids.

For the CDR3, the DNA is TGCGCCAGCAGCTTGGGTCCGGGTTGGAGTCAGCCCCAGCATTTT. Encoded protein: CASSLGPGWSQPQHF. V gene TRBV5-1 combines with J gene TRBJ1-5, with D unclear. The CDR3 has 15 residues. CDR1 and CDR2 from the germline V gene are SGHRS and YFSETQ. V was shortened by 0 bases and J by 6 bases, with 13 bases between the two germline ends.

The chain uses TRBV9 and TRBJ1-1; 9 bases are a match to TRBD1. Unmatched junction bases numbered 5, after V lost 2 bases and J lost 0 bases. The germline V gene encodes CDR1 SGDLS and CDR2 YYNGEE. The CDR3 loop spans 16 amino acids. CDR3 sequence: CASSVRDRAMNTEAFF. The CDR3, as DNA: TGTGCCAGCAGCGTCCGGGACAGGGCCATGAACACTGAAGCTTTCTTT.

The chain recombines TRBV28 with TRBJ2-7, with D possibly being TRBD1 (6 bases). The CDR3 contains 15 residues. V gave up 4 bases and J gave up 0 bases, with 13 bases separating them. Per germline, CDR1 MDHEN and CDR2 SYDVKM. The CDR3 sequence: CASSSPGANSYEQYF. CDR3 in DNA: TGTGCCAGCAGTTCACCAGGGGCGAACTCCTACGAGCAGTACTTC.

The rearrangement joins TRBV7-9 to TRBJ2-1; 9 positions match TRBD2. Germline CDR1 reads SEHNR; CDR2 reads FQNEAQ (reference sequence). The CDR3 runs 16 residues. V was clipped by 3 bases and J by 6 bases; unmatched bases: 9. CDR3 bases: TGTGCCAGCAGCTTCCCCGCGCGGGGGGGCACCAATGAGCAGTTCTTC. This codes for CASSFPARGGTNEQFF.

The rearrangement joins TRBV4-2 to TRBJ2-3; 8 nucleotides line up with TRBD2. With V trimmed by 0 bases and J by 3 bases, 8 bases remained unmatched. The CDR3 length is 17 residues. Germline CDR1 reads LGHNA; CDR2 reads YNFKEQ. In DNA form, the CDR3 reads TGTGCCAGCAGCCAAGATGGGGCGGGAGGTGTTACAGATACGCAGTATTTT. This encodes CASSQDGAGGVTDTQYF.

The chain recombines TRBV18 with TRBJ1-1, with D possibly matching TRBD1 (6 bases). The CDR3 extends over 15 amino acids. The germline V and J ends were trimmed by 6 bases and 8 bases, with 22 bases remaining between them. Germline V gene lookup returns CDR1 KGHSH and CDR2 LQKENI. The CDR3 sequence is CASSAQGRSSNEAFF. The CDR3 DNA is TGTGCCAGCTCGGCACAGGGACGATCCAGTAACGAAGCTTTCTTT.

The V and J genes are TRBV29-1 and TRBJ2-1; tentatively, D is TRBD2 (6 bases). The CDR3 length is 14 residues. V dropped 2 bases and J dropped 1 base, with 9 bases sitting between them. Germline V gene lookup returns CDR1 SQVTM and CDR2 ANQGSEA. CDR3 coding DNA: TGCAGCGTTGAAACTGCGGGGTCCTACAATGAGCAGTTCTTC. Amino acids: CSVETAGSYNEQFF.

This clone is medium-sized by share. V is TRBV28 and J is TRBJ2-7; tentative D call: TRBD1 (5 bases). The V end was cut by 6 bases, the J end by 6 bases, with 18 bases between. Per the germline V gene, CDR1 is MDHEN and CDR2 is SYDVKM. This CDR3 is built from 14 residues. This CDR3 is CASSRDSSRREQYF. The CDR3 DNA reads TGTGCCAGCAGCCGCGACAGCAGTAGGCGCGAGCAGTACTTC.

The chain carries TRBV9 and TRBJ2-7, with TRBD1 matching over 8 bases. J was trimmed by 7 bases and V by 0 bases; bases with no gene match: 9. The CDR3 is 15 amino acids. Germline V gene lookup returns CDR1 SGDLS and CDR2 YYNGEE. Here the CDR3 reads CASSVAQGAIEEQYF. The CDR3 DNA sequence: TGTGCCAGCAGCGTAGCTCAGGGGGCCATAGAGGAGCAGTACTTC.

The chain employs TRBV25-1 and TRBJ1-6; TRBD1 might be the D (6 bases). CDR3 length: 16 residues. Germline loops: CDR1 MGHDK, CDR2 SYGVNS. The V gene lost 8 bases and the J gene lost 2 bases, with 16 bases spanning the gap. This CDR3 reads CASGRGGSPYNSPLHF. CDR3 in DNA: TGTGCCAGCGGAAGAGGGGGTTCCCCCTATAATTCACCCCTCCACTTT.

The J gene is TRBJ2-3, the V gene TRBV6-6, with 8 bases aligning to TRBD2. CDR1 and CDR2 (germline): MNHNY, SVGAGI (reference sequence). The CDR3 length is 15 residues. V dropped 5 bases and J dropped 5; count of bases not matched to a gene: 9. CDR3 protein: CASSTAAGVRDTQYF. CDR3 nucleotide sequence: TGTGCCAGCAGTACAGCAGCGGGAGTGAGAGATACGCAGTATTTT.

The chain recombines TRBV5-1 with TRBJ1-2, with D unresolved. The CDR3 has 13 residues. Trimming removed 0 bases from V and 7 bases from J, with 10 bases in between. Germline CDR1 is SGHRS and CDR2 is YFSETQ. CDR3 sequence (DNA): TGCGCCAGCAGCTTGGCCGTGACAAGTGGCTACACCTTC. Translated: CASSLAVTSGYTF.

The rearrangement links TRBV7-3 to TRBJ1-6; D is unresolved. V was clipped by 5 bases and J by 5 bases, with 10 bases between them. Per the germline V gene, CDR1 is SGHTA and CDR2 is FQGTGA. This CDR3 spans 14 amino acids. The CDR3 DNA sequence: TGTGCCAGCAGCCCAGACGGGAATAATTCACCCCTCCACTTT. It encodes CASSPDGNNSPLHF.

This chain links TRBV24-1 with TRBJ2-5; 8 positions match TRBD1. With V trimmed by 3 bases and J by 1 base, 3 bases remained unmatched. CDR1 and CDR2 (germline): KGHDR, SFDVKD. This CDR3 is 15 amino acids long. The CDR3: CATSDRTGLQETQYF. Here the CDR3 DNA reads TGTGCCACCAGTGATAGGACAGGGCTCCAAGAGACCCAGTACTTC.

This clone was seen once. This rearrangement joins TRBV7-2 to TRBJ2-5; weak D call: TRBD2 (7 bases). The CDR3 covers 17 residues. The germline V gene has CDR1 SGHTA and CDR2 FQGNSA. The V gene lost 5 bases and the J gene lost 5 bases, with 24 bases spanning the gap. The DNA of the CDR3 is TGTGCCAGCAGCCGGGGAGGCGGGGGCCTTCTGGGGGAGACCCAGTACTTC. Residues: CASSRGGGGLLGETQYF.

The chain combines TRBV5-6 with TRBJ1-4, with D perhaps TRBD1 (6 bases). Germline V gene data show CDR1 as SGHDT and CDR2 as YYEEEE. Trimming stripped 5 bases from V and 8 bases from J, with 16 bases between. The CDR3 runs to 14 residues. The CDR3 nucleotides are TGTGCCAGCAGGATACAGGGTTCAGGGGAAAAACTGTTTTTT. This encodes CASRIQGSGEKLFF.

The rearrangement links TRBV27 to TRBJ1-3; D not resolved. Germline V gene lookup returns CDR1 MNHEY and CDR2 SMNVEV (reference sequence). Trimming cost V 1 base and J 0 bases, with 7 bases left between them. This CDR3 has 15 amino acids. The CDR3 DNA follows: TGTGCCAGCAGTTTATACAGTCACTCTGGAAACACCATATATTTT. This gives the protein CASSLYSHSGNTIYF.

The chain joins TRBV5-6 to TRBJ1-6; 9 bases match TRBD1. Germline CDR1 SGHDT, CDR2 YYEEEE. Trimming removed 3 bases from V and 7 bases from J; junction bases left unmatched: 2. The CDR3 spans 14 residues. CDR3 sequence: CASSSDRGNSPLHF. CDR3 coding DNA: TGTGCCAGCAGCTCGGACAGGGGCAATTCACCCCTCCACTTT.

This clone was seen more than once but under ten times. The chain joins TRBV7-6 to TRBJ2-7, with D uncertain. The V gene's germline CDR1 is SGHVS and CDR2 FNYEAQ. The CDR3 runs 12 residues. Trimming took off 1 base at V and 3 bases at J, with 4 bases between the two ends. The CDR3 region is CASSLGVYEQYF. The CDR3 DNA reads as TGTGCCAGCAGCTTAGGAGTCTACGAGCAGTACTTC.